This T cell receptor (beta chain) appears in the sequencing data of a study of shared clonotypes between healthy human individuals. Germline V CDR1 and CDR2: SGHDN, FVKESK. This CDR3 spans 16 amino acids. V gave up 4 bases and J gave up 0 bases; unmatched junction bases: 8. In the authors' workflow: Owing to the provision of junction-only sequences devoid of quality scores by immunoSEQ, filtering differed. Assay used: immunoSEQ multiplex PCR; TCRdb lists only in-frame clones, some missing. V and J calls plus clone size are reproduced from that table; the DNA served to infer D and trimming. The repertoire holds around 2.1 million clones, with approximately 95% as singletons. Regarding the study as a whole: Even with large depth, rarefaction showed that sorted-subset sequencing was incomplete. Against clonotypes common to all four donors, non-shared ones had lower generation probabilities.

Of note for this clone: Its antigen is undetermined.

The sample comprised naive CD4+ T cells sorted from blood. Described subset: CD45RA+ positively selected. This receptor was obtained from a man between 18 and 29 years old in good health. The V call is TRBV14, the J call TRBJ2-5; 7 nucleotides agree with TRBD1. The CDR3 is CASSPINRGYQETQYF. In DNA, the CDR3 is TGTGCCAGCAGCCCCATAAACAGGGGATACCAAGAGACCCAGTACTTC.